This entry lists 29 T cell receptor beta chains sequenced from one sample in a study of early T cells in non-severe SARS-CoV-2 infection. Via MiXCR, TCRdb re-called the 5' RACE reads, giving one row per CDR3 protein. The sample has around 78,000 distinct CDR3 sequences, 11% to 15% seen once; the top ten hold 3% to 3.5%. Sample: whole blood. The receptors come from an adult who was a healthcare worker with PCR-confirmed SARS-CoV-2 infection or an uninfected control (not recorded which).

The sample holds a few counts of this clonotype. V usage is TRBV29-1 and J usage is TRBJ1-2, with a weak D call TRBD1 (6 bases). The V and J ends lost 4 bases and 7 bases respectively, with 13 bases between them. The germline gives CDR1 SQVTM, CDR2 ANQGSEA. CDR3 size: 12 residues. The CDR3 sequence is CSVGAAGAGYTF. CDR3 in DNA: TGCAGCGTTGGCGCTGCGGGGGCTGGCTACACCTTC.

The chain combines TRBV20-1 with TRBJ2-1; no definite D call. The germline V gene has CDR1 DFQATT and CDR2 SNEGSKA (reference sequence). The CDR3 length is 11 residues. Trimming removed 5 bases from V and 7 bases from J, with 9 bases in between. CDR3 region: CSASLHNEQFF. In DNA, the CDR3 is TGCAGTGCTTCCCTCCATAATGAGCAGTTCTTC.

This clonotype was counted only a few times. The chain uses TRBV11-3 and TRBJ2-2; TRBD1 matches 8 bases. Trimming took 7 bases from V and 6 from J; bases not matched to a gene: 16. CDR1 and CDR2 (germline): SGHNT, YENEEA. CDR3 length: 17 residues. The DNA for the CDR3 is TGTGCCAGCACCAATTATCCCCACGAGACAGGGGCCGGGGAGCTGTTTTTT. Translating it yields CASTNYPHETGAGELFF. Full variable domain (outside the CDR3, taken from reference TRBV11-3 and TRBJ2-2): EAGVVQSPRYKIIEKKQPVAFWCNPISGHNTLYWYLQNLGQGPELLIRYENEEAVDDSQLPKDRFSAERLKGVDSTLKIQPAELGDSAVYLCASTNYPHETGAGELFFGEGSRLTVL.

The chain couples TRBV6-1 to TRBJ2-2, with 12 positions matching TRBD2. This CDR3 is 14 amino acids long. CDR1 is MNHNS and CDR2 is SASEGT in the germline V gene. V lost 6 bases and J lost 5; bases outside the gene matches: 1. CDR3 amino acids: CASRGTSGTGELFF. The CDR3 DNA sequence: TGTGCCAGCAGAGGGACTAGCGGGACCGGGGAGCTGTTTTTT.

This clonotype was recorded many times. One junction end does not reproduce the germline sequence, and a read error may be involved. The V gene is TRBV3-1, the J gene TRBJ1-3; D is possibly TRBD1 (6 bases). This CDR3 has 19 residues. CDR1 LGHDT and CDR2 YNNKEL come from the germline V gene (reference sequence). CDR3 in DNA: TGTGCCAGCAGCCACCGAGGGGGAGCCAGGGCGAGCTCTGAAAACACCATATATTTT. Translating gives CASSHRGGARASSENTIYF.

This clonotype has only a few counts. The J gene is TRBJ1-6, the V gene TRBV30; no clear D gene. Deletions cut 0 bases from V and 0 bases from J, with 21 bases between. The CDR3 spans 20 residues. Per germline, CDR1 GTSNPN and CDR2 SVGIG (reference sequence). In DNA form, the CDR3 reads TGTGCCTGGAGTGTACGGGCGGGCGCCCGAAAGAGCTCCTATAATTCACCCCTCCACTTT. Translation gives CAWSVRAGARKSSYNSPLHF.

There are many counts of this clonotype. The chain carries TRBV11-2 and TRBJ2-1; D is perhaps TRBD1 (7 bases). Germline V CDR1 and CDR2: SGHAT, FQNNGV. Trimming pared 4 bases from V and 11 bases from J, leaving 18 bases between. The CDR3 spans 14 residues. CDR3 in DNA: TGTGCCAGCAGCTCAATCCGGGGGACAGCGAAGCAGTTCTTC. It specifies CASSSIRGTAKQFF.

This clonotype has more than one count but fewer than ten. The chain recombines TRBV11-2 with TRBJ2-5, with 7 bases matching TRBD1. This CDR3 spans 15 amino acids. Germline V gene lookup returns CDR1 SGHAT and CDR2 FQNNGV. The V segment lost 4 bases and the J segment 1 base; nucleotides outside the gene matches: 6. The CDR3 loop reads CASSSFRQGQETQYF. The DNA for the CDR3 is TGTGCCAGCAGCTCGTTCAGACAGGGCCAAGAGACCCAGTACTTC.

At least ten counts were recorded for this clonotype. The chain links TRBV15 to TRBJ2-7; possibly TRBD1 for D (9 bases). The germline V and J ends were trimmed by 8 bases and 2 bases, with 16 bases remaining between them. Per the germline V gene, CDR1 is LNHNV and CDR2 is YYDKDF (reference sequence). The CDR3 contains 14 residues. The CDR3 nucleotides are TGTGCCACCCGGGGGGGACAGGGACCCTACGAGCAGTACTTC. This gives the protein CATRGGQGPYEQYF.

This clonotype was recorded a few times. The CDR3 nucleotides read TGCGCCAGCAGCCAAGGGGACAGGAACACCGGGGAGCTGTTTTTT. Protein product: CASSQGDRNTGELFF. This rearrangement joins TRBV4-1 to TRBJ2-2; 7 bases align to TRBD1. The V segment lost 1 base and the J segment 1 base; nucleotides outside the gene matches: 0. This CDR3 contains 15 residues. Per germline, CDR1 MGHRA and CDR2 YSYEKL.

This clonotype has ten or more counts. V and J are TRBV5-1 and TRBJ2-2; D is unresolved. The CDR3 is 16 residues long. Trimming took 4 bases from V and 4 from J, leaving 17 bases between them. Germline CDR1 is SGHRS and CDR2 is YFSETQ. The CDR3 loop is CASSPLRAGSTGELFF. The DNA for the CDR3 is TGCGCCAGCAGCCCCCTCCGGGCAGGTAGCACCGGGGAGCTGTTTTTT.

This clonotype was recorded at least ten times. The J gene is TRBJ2-1, the V gene TRBV9; TRBD2 agrees at 14 bases. The V segment lost 4 bases and the J segment 8 bases; nucleotides outside the gene matches: 8. Germline assignment: CDR1 SGDLS and CDR2 YYNGEE. The CDR3 covers 16 residues. CDR3 region: CASSSSGTSGSHEQFF. DNA of the CDR3: TGTGCCAGCAGCTCCTCCGGGACTAGCGGGAGCCATGAGCAGTTCTTC.

The V and J genes are TRBV27 and TRBJ1-1; TRBD1 matches 8 bases. Germline values: CDR1 MNHEY, CDR2 SMNVEV (reference sequence). J gave up 4 bases and V 6 bases, and 4 bases lay outside the gene matches. This CDR3 region has 13 residues. In DNA, the CDR3 is TGTGCCAGCAGCTCAACAGGGGGCACTGAAGCTTTCTTT. Its protein is CASSSTGGTEAFF.

This rearrangement joins TRBV7-2 to TRBJ1-1, with TRBD1 matching 9 bases. The germline gives CDR1 SGHTA, CDR2 FQGNSA. V dropped 3 bases and J dropped 12; count of bases not matched to a gene: 11. The CDR3 consists of 14 residues. This CDR3 is CASSFHTGGPGTFF. The DNA of the CDR3 is TGTGCCAGCAGCTTTCACACAGGGGGCCCGGGGACTTTCTTT. The full variable domain, completed using reference TRBV7-2 and TRBJ1-1, is GAGVSQSPSNKVTEKGKDVELRCDPISGHTALYWYRQSLGQGLEFLIYFQGNSAPDKSGLPSDRFSAERTGGSVSTLTIQRTQQEDSAVYLCASSFHTGGPGTFFGQGTRLTVV.

This clonotype was picked up a small number of times. This chain connects TRBV10-3 to TRBJ2-1; 10 positions match TRBD1. V lost 10 bases and J lost 7; bases outside the gene matches: 10. The CDR3 sequence is 14 residues long. Germline V gene data show CDR1 as ENHRY and CDR2 as SYGVKD. CDR3 in amino acids: CATSGGTGVNEQFF. DNA of the CDR3: TGTGCCACCTCCGGTGGGACAGGGGTAAATGAGCAGTTCTTC.

The V and J genes are TRBV21-1 and TRBJ2-5; TRBD1, as called in the table, went unchecked against the DNA. TRBV21-1 is given as a pseudogene. This CDR3 spans 14 amino acids. In DNA form, the CDR3 reads TGTGCCAGCAGCAAAGGGACAGGGGGAGAGACCCAGTACTTC. Residues: CASSKGTGGETQYF.

This chain connects TRBV27 to TRBJ2-1, with 9 bases matching TRBD2. Germline-derived CDR1 and CDR2 are MNHEY and SMNVEV (reference sequence). Trimming at V came to 4 bases and at J to 0 bases, leaving 4 bases not matched to a gene. This CDR3 comprises 16 residues. The CDR3 DNA reads as TGTGCCAGCAGTTCCCTTAGCGGGAGCTCCTACAATGAGCAGTTCTTC. It translates to CASSSLSGSSYNEQFF.

This clonotype appeared many times. The chain employs TRBV11-2 and TRBJ2-5, with 9 bases that match TRBD2. CDR3 length: 14 residues. After removal of 3 bases from V and 5 bases from J, the junction contained 4 bases not matched to a gene. The germline gives CDR1 SGHAT, CDR2 FQNNGV. The CDR3 sequence: CASSFSGSGETQYF. The CDR3 coding sequence is TGTGCCAGCAGCTTTAGCGGGAGCGGCGAGACCCAGTACTTC.

In its sample, this clonotype was seen many times. The V call is TRBV19, the J call TRBJ2-7, with a weak D call TRBD1 (6 bases). The CDR3 is 14 amino acids. Looked up from germline, CDR1 is LNHDA and CDR2 is SQIVND (reference sequence). The V gene lost 6 bases and the J gene lost 4 bases, with 16 bases spanning the gap. Here the CDR3 reads CASSYRVGIYEQYF. CDR3 DNA: TGTGCCAGTAGCTACAGGGTTGGGATATACGAGCAGTACTTC. Supplemented by reference TRBV19 and TRBJ2-7, the full variable domain reads DGGITQSPKYLFRKEGQNVTLSCEQNLNHDAMYWYRQDPGQGLRLIYYSQIVNDFQKGDIAEGYSVSREKKESFPLTVTSAQKNPTAFYLCASSYRVGIYEQYFGPGTRLTVT.

The V gene is TRBV3-1, the J gene TRBJ2-5; D is unresolved. This CDR3 is 13 amino acids long. The germline V gene encodes CDR1 LGHDT and CDR2 YNNKEL (reference sequence). Deletions cut 3 bases from V and 5 bases from J, with 10 bases between. Written as DNA, the CDR3 is TGTGCCAGCAGCCATAATTCCGCCGAGACCCAGTACTTC. It translates to CASSHNSAETQYF.

This clonotype was picked up a small number of times. The rearrangement joins TRBV11-2 to TRBJ2-1; D remains ambiguous. CDR3 length: 12 amino acids. V was cut by 5 bases and J by 6 bases, with 8 bases left in between. Germline V CDR1 and CDR2: SGHAT, FQNNGV. CDR3 sequence reads: CASSPHANEQFF. DNA for the CDR3: TGTGCCAGCAGCCCGCACGCCAATGAGCAGTTCTTC.

The V and J genes are TRBV24-1 and TRBJ2-1; unclear D gene. Trimming shortened V by 7 bases and J by 8 bases, and 11 bases separated the two germline ends. Per germline, CDR1 KGHDR and CDR2 SFDVKD. The CDR3 totals 12 residues. CDR3 sequence (DNA): TGTGCCACCAGCGGGCCTTTCGATGAGCAGTTCTTC. Amino acid sequence: CATSGPFDEQFF.

This clonotype occurred a few times. The chain is built from TRBV21-1 and TRBJ2-1. TRBV21-1 is noted as a pseudogene. The CDR3 has 14 amino acids. The CDR3 loop is CASSKEGRYNEQFF. In nucleotides, the CDR3 is TGTGCCAGCAGCAAAGAGGGAAGGTACAATGAGCAGTTCTTC.

This clonotype was counted a few times. The chain recombines TRBV7-8 with TRBJ1-1; weak D call: TRBD1 (6 bases). Looked up from germline, CDR1 is SGHVS and CDR2 is FQNEAQ. Trimming took off 5 bases at V and 4 bases at J, with 11 bases between the two ends. CDR3 length: 13 amino acids. The CDR3 spells CASSPGGTTEAFF. The CDR3 coding sequence is TGTGCCAGCAGCCCCGGGGGCACCACTGAAGCTTTCTTT.

V is TRBV28 and J is TRBJ2-6, with D perhaps TRBD2 (6 bases). Trimming shortened V by 7 bases and J by 4 bases, and 14 bases separated the two germline ends. CDR1 is MDHEN and CDR2 is SYDVKM in the germline V gene. The CDR3 is 15 amino acids. CDR3 nucleotide sequence: TGTGCCAGCACCACGGGAGCGATAGGGGCCAACGTCCTGACTTTC. It is translated as CASTTGAIGANVLTF.

The chain employs TRBV20-1 and TRBJ2-3, with D unclear. CDR1 is DFQATT, CDR2 SNEGSKA, per germline (reference sequence). V dropped 3 bases and J dropped 11 bases, with 12 bases sitting between them. CDR3 length: 11 residues. CDR3 residues: CSASSAVLQYF. The CDR3 DNA is TGCAGTGCTAGCTCGGCGGTGTTGCAGTATTTT.

Only a few counts were recorded for this clonotype. This rearrangement joins TRBV2 to TRBJ2-1; tentatively, D is TRBD1 (6 bases). The V and J ends lost 4 bases and 14 bases respectively, with 33 bases between them. Germline CDR1 SNHLY, CDR2 FYNNEI. This CDR3 comprises 18 residues. CDR3 coding DNA: TGTGCCAGCAGTGTCAGGAGAGGGGGTCTCCCCCGGCAGCTAGAGAAGTTCTTC. Protein: CASSVRRGGLPRQLEKFF.

This clonotype was seen a few times. CDR3: CASSEILKLNEQFF. CDR3 in DNA: TGTGCCAGCTCCGAAATCCTTAAACTCAATGAGCAGTTCTTC. V and J are TRBV5-4 and TRBJ2-1, with D hard to call. CDR3 length equals 14 residues. Germline loops: CDR1 SGHNT, CDR2 YYREEE (reference sequence). With 7 bases removed from V and 6 bases from J, the gap between germline ends came to 17 bases.

This clonotype was observed many times. The chain couples TRBV29-1 to TRBJ2-3; TRBD2 aligns across 11 bases. The V segment lost 1 base and the J segment 0 bases; nucleotides outside the gene matches: 6. The CDR3 runs to 17 residues. In germline, CDR1 is SQVTM, CDR2 ANQGSEA. This chain's CDR3 is CSVEGGSGGASTDTQYF. CDR3 bases: TGCAGCGTTGAAGGCGGTAGCGGGGGGGCGAGCACAGATACGCAGTATTTT.